Listed here are 7 T cell receptor beta chains from one sample, sequenced in a study of early T cells in non-severe SARS-CoV-2 infection (dated by TCRdb to the early 2020s). Libraries were constructed by 5' RACE. Data came from a NextSeq 500. TCRdb trimmed the raw reads at Q25, called clones with MiXCR and kept productive beta chains. Here each entry gathers all rows of one CDR3 protein and keeps the most common genes and DNA. This sample holds 80,000 to 95,000 distinct CDR3 sequences; 16% were observed only once. Of the sample, 4.5% to 6.5% is held by the ten largest clones. Sequenced here: whole blood, sampled at baseline. These receptors came from an adult who was a healthcare worker with PCR-confirmed SARS-CoV-2 infection or an uninfected control (not recorded which).

The J gene is TRBJ2-1, the V gene TRBV20-1; D is ambiguous. The CDR3 extends over 11 amino acids. The germline gives CDR1 DFQATT, CDR2 SNEGSKA (reference sequence). V gave up 0 bases and J gave up 10 bases, with 7 bases separating them. The CDR3 DNA is TGCAGTGCTAGAGACCTCATCGAGCAGTTCTTC. It translates to CSARDLIEQFF.

This clonotype was counted a few times. The rearrangement joins TRBV5-5 to TRBJ1-4; 8 bases match TRBD1. The CDR3 runs 12 residues. Germline CDR1 reads SGHKS; CDR2 reads YYEKEE (reference sequence). Trimming at V came to 1 base and at J to 11 bases, leaving 1 base not matched to a gene. The CDR3 loop is CASSLRQGKLFF. In nucleotides, the CDR3 is TGTGCCAGCAGCTTGCGACAGGGGAAACTGTTTTTT. Together with reference TRBV5-5 and TRBJ1-4, the CDR3 gives the full variable domain: DAGVTQSPTHLIKTRGQQVTLRCSPISGHKSVSWYQQVLGQGPQFIFQYYEKEERGRGNFPDRFSARQFPNYSSELNVNALLLGDSALYLCASSLRQGKLFFGSGTQLSVL.

This clonotype was detected many times. The chain joins TRBV6-2 or TRBV6-3 to TRBJ2-2; D remains unclear. CDR3 size: 12 residues. V lost 6 bases to trimming and J lost 3 bases, with 5 bases between them. CDR1 is MNHEY, CDR2 SVGEGT, per germline. The CDR3 region has the DNA TGTGCCAGCAGACGTTACACCGGGGAGCTGTTTTTT. Amino acids: CASRRYTGELFF.

CDR3 in DNA: TGTGCCAGCAGTTTAACGGCCACAGATACGCAGTATTTT. Translating gives CASSLTATDTQYF. The chain joins TRBV28 to TRBJ2-3; D is undetermined. The CDR3 is 13 residues long. The V and J ends lost 2 bases and 2 bases respectively, with 5 bases between them. Germline V gene data show CDR1 as MDHEN and CDR2 as SYDVKM.

Only a few counts were recorded for this clonotype. The rearrangement uses TRBV9 and TRBJ2-3, with TRBD2 matching over 7 bases. The CDR3 has 15 amino acids. Germline V gene lookup returns CDR1 SGDLS and CDR2 YYNGEE. With V trimmed by 5 bases and J by 4 bases, 10 bases remained unmatched. CDR3 in amino acids: CASRSGLGPPDTQYF. The CDR3 coding sequence is TGTGCCAGCAGATCTGGACTAGGGCCCCCAGATACGCAGTATTTT. The whole variable domain, filled in from reference TRBV9 and TRBJ2-3, reads DSGVTQTPKHLITATGQRVTLRCSPRSGDLSVYWYQQSLDQGLQFLIQYYNGEERAKGNILERFSAQQFPDLHSELNLSSLELGDSALYFCASRSGLGPPDTQYFGPGTRLTVL.

As DNA, the CDR3 is TGCGCCAGCAGCCAAAGTACAGTAGCCAAAAACATTCAGTACTTC. Translation gives CASSQSTVAKNIQYF. J is TRBJ2-4 and V is TRBV4-1, with no clear D. Deletions cut 2 bases from V and 0 bases from J, with 8 bases between. The CDR3 contains 15 residues. Per the germline V gene, CDR1 is MGHRA and CDR2 is YSYEKL.

This chain links TRBV5-1 with TRBJ2-1; D may be TRBD2 (5 bases). The V and J ends lost 0 bases and 6 bases respectively, with 13 bases between them. Germline values: CDR1 SGHRS, CDR2 YFSETQ. The CDR3 totals 15 residues. DNA for the CDR3: TGCGCCAGCAGCTTGGCAGTCGATCGGGGCAATGAGCAGTTCTTC. Amino acid sequence: CASSLAVDRGNEQFF.